The clone carrying this T cell receptor (beta chain) occurred many times. This entry belongs to a study of T cells in Graves' hyperthyroidism and ophthalmopathy. CDR1 MNHNS and CDR2 SASEGT come from the germline V gene. V was cut by 4 bases and J by 0 bases, with 7 bases left in between. This CDR3 region has 13 residues. The source material, RNA transcripts, was used to amplify TCR beta CDR3 regions. When the TCR CDR3 underwent first-round RT-PCR, the HTBI primer set was used. One entry per CDR3 protein results from TCRdb running MiXCR on the multiplex PCR reads. The sample consists of around 570,000 distinct CDR3 sequences, just under 20% of them appearing once.

The receptor's source is a man aged 40-55 years with Graves' ophthalmopathy. The gene calls are TRBV6-1 and TRBJ2-7; TRBD2 might be the D (5 bases). The sample consisted of blood. CDR3 bases: TGTGCCAGCAGTGGAGGGCTCTCCTACGAGCAGTACTTC. This sequence encodes CASSGGLSYEQYF.